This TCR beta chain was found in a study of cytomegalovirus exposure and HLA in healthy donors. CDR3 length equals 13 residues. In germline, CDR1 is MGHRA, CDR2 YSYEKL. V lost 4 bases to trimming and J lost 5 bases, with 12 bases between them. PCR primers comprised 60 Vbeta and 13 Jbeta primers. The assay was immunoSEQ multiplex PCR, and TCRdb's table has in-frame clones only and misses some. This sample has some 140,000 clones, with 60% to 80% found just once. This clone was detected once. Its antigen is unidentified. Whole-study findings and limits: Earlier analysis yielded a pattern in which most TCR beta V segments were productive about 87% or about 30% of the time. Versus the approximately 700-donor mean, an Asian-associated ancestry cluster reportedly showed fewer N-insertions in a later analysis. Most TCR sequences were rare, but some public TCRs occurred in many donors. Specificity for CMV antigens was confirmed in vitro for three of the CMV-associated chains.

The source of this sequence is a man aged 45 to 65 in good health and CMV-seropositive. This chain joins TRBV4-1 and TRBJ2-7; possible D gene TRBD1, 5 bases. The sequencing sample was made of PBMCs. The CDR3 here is CASSLFQGHEQYF. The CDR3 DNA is TGCGCCAGCAGCCTCTTCCAGGGCCACGAGCAGTACTTC.